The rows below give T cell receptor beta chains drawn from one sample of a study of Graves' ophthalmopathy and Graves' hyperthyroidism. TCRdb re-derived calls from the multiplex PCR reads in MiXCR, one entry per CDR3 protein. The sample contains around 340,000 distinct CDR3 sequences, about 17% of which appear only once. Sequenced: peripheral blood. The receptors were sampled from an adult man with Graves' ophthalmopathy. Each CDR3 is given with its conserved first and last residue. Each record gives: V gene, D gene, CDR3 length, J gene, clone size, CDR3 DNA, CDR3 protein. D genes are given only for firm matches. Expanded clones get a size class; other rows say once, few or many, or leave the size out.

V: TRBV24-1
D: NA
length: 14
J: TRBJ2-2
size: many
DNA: TGTGCCACCAGTGATTTGTATGGCACCGGGGAGCTGTTTTTT
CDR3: CATSDLYGTGELFF

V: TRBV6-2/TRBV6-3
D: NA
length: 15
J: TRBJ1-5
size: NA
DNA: TGTGCCAGCAGTGAAAGTGGTTATAGCAATCAGCCCCAGCATTTT
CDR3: CASSESGYSNQPQHF

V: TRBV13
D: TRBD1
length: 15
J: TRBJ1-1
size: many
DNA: TGTGCCAGCAGTTTAGGACTGACAGGGACCACTGAAGCTTTCTTT
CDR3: CASSLGLTGTTEAFF

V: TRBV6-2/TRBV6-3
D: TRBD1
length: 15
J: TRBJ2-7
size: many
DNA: TGTGCCAGCATAATCGGGGACAGGGGGCGCGGCGAGCAGTACTTC
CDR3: CASIIGDRGRGEQYF

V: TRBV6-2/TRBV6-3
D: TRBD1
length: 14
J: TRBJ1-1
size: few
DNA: TGTGCCAGCAGTGCATCTGGACAGGGAACTGAAGCTTTCTTT
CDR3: CASSASGQGTEAFF

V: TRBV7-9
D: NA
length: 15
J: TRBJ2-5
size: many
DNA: TGTGCCAGCAGCCCCCCCGGGGTGGCCCGGGAGACCCAGTACTTC
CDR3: CASSPPGVARETQYF

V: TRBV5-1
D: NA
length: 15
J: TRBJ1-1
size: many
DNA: TGCGCCAGCAGCTTGGCCGAAGGGGACTTCACTGAAGCTTTCTTT
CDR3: CASSLAEGDFTEAFF

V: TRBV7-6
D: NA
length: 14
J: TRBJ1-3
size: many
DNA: TGTGCCAGCAGCCTCCCCGGGGCTGGAAACACCATATATTTT
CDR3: CASSLPGAGNTIYF

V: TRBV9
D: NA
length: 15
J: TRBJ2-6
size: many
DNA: TGTGCCAGCAGCGTAGGTTCCCCTCGGGCCAACGTCCTGACTTTC
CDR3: CASSVGSPRANVLTF

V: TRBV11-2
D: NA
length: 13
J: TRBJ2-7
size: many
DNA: TGTGCCAGCATCCGCCCAGGGGGGGGGGAGCAGTACTTC
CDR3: CASIRPGGGEQYF

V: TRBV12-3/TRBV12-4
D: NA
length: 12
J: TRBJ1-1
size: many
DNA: TGTGCCAGCAGTTTAGGGGGGGATGCGGCTTTCTTT
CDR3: CASSLGGDAAFF

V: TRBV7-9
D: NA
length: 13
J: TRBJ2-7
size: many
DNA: TGTGCCAGCAGCTCCATGGCCCCTGGGGAGCAGTACTTC
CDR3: CASSSMAPGEQYF

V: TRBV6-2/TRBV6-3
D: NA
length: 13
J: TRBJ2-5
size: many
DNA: TGTGCCAGCAAGGTTGGGAACCAAGAGACCCAGTACTTC
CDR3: CASKVGNQETQYF

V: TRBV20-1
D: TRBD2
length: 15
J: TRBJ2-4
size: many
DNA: TGCAGTGCGAAAACTAGCGGGAGGTTCGATAACATTCAGTACTTC
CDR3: CSAKTSGRFDNIQYF

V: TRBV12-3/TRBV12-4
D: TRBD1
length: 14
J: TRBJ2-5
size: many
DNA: TGTGCCAGCAGTTTTACCGGACAGGGAAAGACCCAGTACTTC
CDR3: CASSFTGQGKTQYF

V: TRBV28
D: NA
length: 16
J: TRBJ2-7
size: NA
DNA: TGTGCCAGCAGTAAACGTCGGGGGCTACGCTCCTACGAGCAGTACTTC
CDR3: CASSKRRGLRSYEQYF

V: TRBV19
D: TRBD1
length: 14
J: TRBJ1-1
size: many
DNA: TGTGCCAGTAGAAGGGACAGGGAAGGGGCTGAAGCTTTCTTT
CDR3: CASRRDREGAEAFF

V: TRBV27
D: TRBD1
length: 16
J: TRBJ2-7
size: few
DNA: TGTGCCAGCAGTTTGAGGACGGGGACAGGGAGGAGGGAGCAGTACTTC
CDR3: CASSLRTGTGRREQYF

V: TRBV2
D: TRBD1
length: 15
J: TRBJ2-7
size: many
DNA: TGTGCCAGCAGCATATCCGGGACAGGCACCTACGAGCAGTACTTC
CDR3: CASSISGTGTYEQYF

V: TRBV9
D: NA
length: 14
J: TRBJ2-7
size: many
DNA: TGTGCCAGCAGCGTCGCGACTAACTCCTACGAGCAGTACTTC
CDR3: CASSVATNSYEQYF

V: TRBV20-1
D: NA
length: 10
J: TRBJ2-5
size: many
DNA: TGCAGTGCTAGAGTCCAGACCCAGTACTTC
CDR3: CSARVQTQYF

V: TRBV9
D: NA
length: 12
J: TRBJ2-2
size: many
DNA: TGTGCCAGCAGCCCTTATAGCGGGGAGCTGTTTTTT
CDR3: CASSPYSGELFF

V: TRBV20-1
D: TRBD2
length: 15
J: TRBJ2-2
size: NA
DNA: TGCAGTGCGAGGCGGGGGAGGTCGTCCACCGGGGAGCTGTTTTTT
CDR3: CSARRGRSSTGELFF

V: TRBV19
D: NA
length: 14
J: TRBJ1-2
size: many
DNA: TGTGCCAGTAGTGCGGACGGACGAAACTATGGCTACACCTTC
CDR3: CASSADGRNYGYTF

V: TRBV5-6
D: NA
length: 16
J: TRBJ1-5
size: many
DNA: TGTGCCAGCAGCTTTATATGGGGACAAAACAATCAGCCCCAGCATTTT
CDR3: CASSFIWGQNNQPQHF

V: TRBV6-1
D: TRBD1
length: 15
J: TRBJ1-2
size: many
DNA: TGTGCCAGCAGTGTGACAGGGGGGTTTAACTATGGCTACACCTTC
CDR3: CASSVTGGFNYGYTF

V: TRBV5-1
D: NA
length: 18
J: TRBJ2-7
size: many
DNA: TGCGCCAGCAGCTTTCCCCCGGGATGGGATGATACAAGGAACGAGCAGTACTTC
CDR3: CASSFPPGWDDTRNEQYF

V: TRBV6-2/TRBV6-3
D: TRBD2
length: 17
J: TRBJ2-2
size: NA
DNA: TGTGCCAGCAGTTACATGGCCAGCGGGGGGAACACCGGGGAGCTGTTTTTT
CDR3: CASSYMASGGNTGELFF

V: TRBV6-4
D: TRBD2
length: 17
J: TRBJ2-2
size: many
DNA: TGTGCCAGCAGTGCTCTAGCGGGGGGGCCGTACACCGGGGAGCTGTTTTTT
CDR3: CASSALAGGPYTGELFF

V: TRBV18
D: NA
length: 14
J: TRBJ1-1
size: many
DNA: TGTGCCAGCTCATCTGAGGCCGGGAACACTGAAGCTTTCTTT
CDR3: CASSSEAGNTEAFF

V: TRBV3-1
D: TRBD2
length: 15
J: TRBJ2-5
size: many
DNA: TGTGCCAGCAGCCAAGACACTAGCGGGAGTGAGACCCAGTACTTC
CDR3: CASSQDTSGSETQYF

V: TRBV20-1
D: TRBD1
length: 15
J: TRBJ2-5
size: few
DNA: TGCAGTGCTTCTCCGGGACAGGGGCACCAAGAGACCCAGTACTTC
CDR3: CSASPGQGHQETQYF

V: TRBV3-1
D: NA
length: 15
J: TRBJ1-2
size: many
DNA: TGTGCCAGCAGCCAAGGTGCAGGGATCAGTTATGGCTACACCTTC
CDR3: CASSQGAGISYGYTF

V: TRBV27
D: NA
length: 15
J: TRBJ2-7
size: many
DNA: TGTGCCAGCAGTCCCCGGGCAGGGCAGTCCTACGAGCAGTACTTC
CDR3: CASSPRAGQSYEQYF

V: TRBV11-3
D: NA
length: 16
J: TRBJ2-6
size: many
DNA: TGTGCCAGCAGCCGCGGCTTTATATCTGGGGCCAACGTCCTGACTTTC
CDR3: CASSRGFISGANVLTF

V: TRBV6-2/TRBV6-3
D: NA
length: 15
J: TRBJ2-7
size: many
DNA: TGTGCCAGCACCTTTGACAGAGCCGGTCCCTACGAGCAGTACTTC
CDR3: CASTFDRAGPYEQYF

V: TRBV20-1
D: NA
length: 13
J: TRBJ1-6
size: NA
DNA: TGCAGTGCTAGAGATCTAATTAATTCACCCCTCCACTTT
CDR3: CSARDLINSPLHF

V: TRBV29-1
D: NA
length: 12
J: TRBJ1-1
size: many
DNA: TGCAGCGCCGCTTGGGGAGACACTGAAGCTTTCTTT
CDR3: CSAAWGDTEAFF

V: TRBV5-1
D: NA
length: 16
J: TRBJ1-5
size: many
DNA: TGCGCCAGCAGCTCCTTTCCCAGGGAGGCTCGGCAGCCCCAGCATTTT
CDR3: CASSSFPREARQPQHF

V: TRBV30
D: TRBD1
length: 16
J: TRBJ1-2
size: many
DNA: TGTGCCTGGAGCCCGAGACCGGGACAGGCTAACTATGGCTACACCTTC
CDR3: CAWSPRPGQANYGYTF

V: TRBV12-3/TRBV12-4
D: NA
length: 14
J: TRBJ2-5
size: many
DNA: TGTGCCAGCAGTCCGGGCTCAGCGGAAGAGACCCAGTACTTC
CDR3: CASSPGSAEETQYF

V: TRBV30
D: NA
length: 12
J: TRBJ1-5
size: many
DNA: TGTGCCTGGAAAGGGCCTGGCCAGCCCCAGCATTTT
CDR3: CAWKGPGQPQHF